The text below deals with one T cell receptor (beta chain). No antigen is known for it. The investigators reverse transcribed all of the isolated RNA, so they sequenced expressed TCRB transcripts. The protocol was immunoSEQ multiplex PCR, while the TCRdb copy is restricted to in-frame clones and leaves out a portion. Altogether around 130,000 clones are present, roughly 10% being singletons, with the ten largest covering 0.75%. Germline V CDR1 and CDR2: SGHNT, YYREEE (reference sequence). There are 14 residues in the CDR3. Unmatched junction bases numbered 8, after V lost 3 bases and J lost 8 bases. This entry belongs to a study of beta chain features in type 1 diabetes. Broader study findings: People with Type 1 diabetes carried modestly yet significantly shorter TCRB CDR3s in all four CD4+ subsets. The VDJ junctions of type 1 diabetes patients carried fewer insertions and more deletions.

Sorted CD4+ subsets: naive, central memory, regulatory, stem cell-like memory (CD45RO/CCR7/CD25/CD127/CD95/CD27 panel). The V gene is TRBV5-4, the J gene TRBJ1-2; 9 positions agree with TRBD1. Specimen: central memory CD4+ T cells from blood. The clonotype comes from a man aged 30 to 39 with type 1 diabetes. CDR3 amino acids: CASSSQTGGEGYTF. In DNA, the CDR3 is TGTGCCAGCAGCTCCCAAACAGGGGGCGAAGGCTACACCTTC.